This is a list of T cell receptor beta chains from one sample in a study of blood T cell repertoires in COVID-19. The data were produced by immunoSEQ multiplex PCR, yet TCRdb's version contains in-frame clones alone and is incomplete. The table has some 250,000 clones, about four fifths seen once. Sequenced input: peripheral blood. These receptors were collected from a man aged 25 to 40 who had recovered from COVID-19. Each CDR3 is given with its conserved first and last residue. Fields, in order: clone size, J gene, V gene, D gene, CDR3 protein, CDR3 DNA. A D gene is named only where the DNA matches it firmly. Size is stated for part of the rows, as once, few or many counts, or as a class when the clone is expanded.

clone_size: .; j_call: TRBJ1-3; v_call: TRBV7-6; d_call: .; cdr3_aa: CASTGGNSPGNTIYF; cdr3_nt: TGTGCCAGCACCGGCGGTAATTCGCCTGGAAACACCATATATTTT
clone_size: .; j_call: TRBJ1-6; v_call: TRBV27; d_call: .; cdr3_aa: CASSPRYSDSPLHF; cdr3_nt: TGTGCCAGCAGTCCCAGGTATTCGGATTCACCCCTCCACTTT
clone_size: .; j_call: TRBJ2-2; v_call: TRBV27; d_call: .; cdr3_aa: CASSFGNTGELFF; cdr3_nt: TGTGCCAGCAGTTTCGGGAACACCGGGGAGCTGTTTTTT
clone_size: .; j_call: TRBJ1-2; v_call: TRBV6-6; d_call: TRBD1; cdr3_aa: CASSIGQGYGYTF; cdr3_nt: TGTGCCAGCAGTATTGGACAGGGCTATGGCTACACCTTC
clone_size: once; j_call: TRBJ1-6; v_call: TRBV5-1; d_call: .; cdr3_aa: CASSLVPRRTVYNSPLHF; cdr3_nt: TGCGCCAGCAGCTTGGTTCCACGGCGGACAGTCTATAATTCACCCCTCCACTTT
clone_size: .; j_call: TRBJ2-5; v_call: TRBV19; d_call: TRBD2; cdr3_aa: CASSIGASGDWGETQYF; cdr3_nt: TGTGCCAGTAGTATAGGGGCTAGCGGAGACTGGGGAGAGACCCAGTACTTC
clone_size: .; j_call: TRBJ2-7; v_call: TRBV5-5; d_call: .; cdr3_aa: CASTKSGAYEQYF; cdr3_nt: TGTGCCAGCACTAAATCTGGGGCTTACGAGCAGTACTTC
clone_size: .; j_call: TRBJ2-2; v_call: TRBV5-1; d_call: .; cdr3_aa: CASSYTMTGNTGELFF; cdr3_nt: TGCGCCAGCAGCTACACAATGACAGGGAACACCGGGGAGCTGTTTTTT
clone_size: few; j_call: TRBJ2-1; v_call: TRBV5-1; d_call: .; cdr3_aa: CASSLASEQFF; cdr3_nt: TGCGCCAGCAGCTTGGCGAGTGAGCAGTTCTTC
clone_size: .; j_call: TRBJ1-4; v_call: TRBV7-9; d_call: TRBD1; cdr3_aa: CASRRTGANEKLFF; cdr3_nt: TGTGCCTCCCGCCGGACAGGAGCTAATGAAAAACTGTTTTTT
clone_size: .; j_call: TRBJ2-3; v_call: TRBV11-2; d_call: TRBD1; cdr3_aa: CASSPIAGTGGTDTQYF; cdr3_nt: TGTGCCAGCAGCCCGATTGCCGGGACAGGGGGCACAGATACGCAGTATTTT
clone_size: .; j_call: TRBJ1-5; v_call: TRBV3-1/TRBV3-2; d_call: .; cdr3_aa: CASSQDGTSNQPQHF; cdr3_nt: TGTGCCAGCAGCCAAGATGGGACAAGCAATCAGCCCCAGCATTTT
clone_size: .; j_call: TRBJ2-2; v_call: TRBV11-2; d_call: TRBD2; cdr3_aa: CASSLVAGGVTGELFF; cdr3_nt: TGTGCCAGCAGCTTAGTAGCGGGGGGAGTGACCGGGGAGCTGTTTTTT